These T cell receptor beta chains were read from a single sample in a study of human T cells and chemical hapten exposure. TCRdb analysed the RACE reads with MiXCR anew, one entry per CDR3 protein. In the table there are under 400,000 distinct CDR3 sequences, about 5.1% of which are singletons. The specimen comprised whole blood, sampled in connection with sensitization to the hapten diphenylcyclopropenone (DPC). The source of these receptors is a woman between 50 and 59 years old with alopecia areata. Some clones in this sample may be carry-over from other donors' samples. CDR3s include the opening cysteine and the closing phenylalanine or tryptophan. Fields, in order: J gene, D gene, V gene, clone size, CDR3 protein, CDR3 DNA. D genes are given only for firm matches. Clone size, where shown, is once, few, many, or a class for clones that have expanded.

J: TRBJ2-7; D: -; V: TRBV7-2; size: few; CDR3: CASGDGFYEQYF; DNA: TGTGCCAGCGGGGACGGGTTCTACGAGCAGTACTTC
J: TRBJ2-2; D: -; V: TRBV7-2; size: few; CDR3: CASSLLHTGGELFF; DNA: TGTGCCAGCAGCTTACTACATACGGGCGGGGAGCTGTTTTTT
J: TRBJ1-1; D: -; V: TRBV5-1; size: few; CDR3: CASSLVVGVDTEAFF; DNA: TGCGCCAGCAGCTTGGTAGTGGGTGTGGACACTGAAGCTTTCTTT
J: TRBJ2-7; D: TRBD1; V: TRBV27; size: -; CDR3: CASSFWGMRDRASYEQYF; DNA: TGTGCCAGCAGTTTTTGGGGCATGAGGGACAGGGCCTCCTACGAGCAGTACTTC
J: TRBJ2-2; D: -; V: TRBV2; size: -; CDR3: CASSGAGSTGELFF; DNA: TGTGCCAGCAGTGGCGCAGGGAGCACCGGGGAGCTGTTTTTT
J: TRBJ2-7; D: TRBD1; V: TRBV6-5; size: many; CDR3: CASSYSGTGAPYEQYF; DNA: TGTGCCAGCAGTTACTCCGGGACAGGGGCCCCCTACGAGCAGTACTTC
J: TRBJ2-4; D: -; V: TRBV11-2; size: many; CDR3: CASSSSGHRNIQYF; DNA: TGTGCCAGCAGCTCGTCGGGACACAGAAACATTCAGTACTTC
J: TRBJ2-1; D: TRBD2; V: TRBV7-8; size: few; CDR3: CASSPISGVRGEQFF; DNA: TGTGCCAGCAGTCCCATCAGCGGGGTCCGAGGGGAGCAGTTCTTC
J: TRBJ2-3; D: TRBD2; V: TRBV9; size: -; CDR3: CASSPASGGALDTQYF; DNA: TGTGCCAGCAGCCCAGCTAGCGGGGGGGCTTTAGATACGCAGTATTTT
J: TRBJ1-5; D: -; V: TRBV7-2; size: many; CDR3: CASSSLPRGNQPQHF; DNA: TGTGCCAGCAGCTCGCTTCCACGGGGGAATCAGCCCCAGCATTTT
J: TRBJ1-5; D: -; V: TRBV14; size: many; CDR3: CASSPTSGNQPQHF; DNA: TGTGCCAGCAGCCCGACAAGTGGCAATCAGCCCCAGCATTTT
J: TRBJ1-1; D: -; V: TRBV6-2/TRBV6-3; size: many; CDR3: CASRDPTGLEYTEAFF; DNA: TGTGCCAGCAGGGACCCGACGGGCCTTGAGTACACTGAAGCTTTCTTT
J: TRBJ2-3; D: -; V: TRBV29-1; size: many; CDR3: CSVGYRATDTQYF; DNA: TGCAGCGTTGGTTACAGGGCAACAGATACGCAGTATTTT
J: TRBJ2-3; D: TRBD2; V: TRBV25-1; size: many; CDR3: CASSAAYGTSGRDSTDTQYF; DNA: TGTGCCAGCAGTGCCGCCTACGGGACTAGCGGGAGGGATAGCACAGATACGCAGTATTTT
J: TRBJ2-6; D: -; V: TRBV7-3; size: many; CDR3: CASSFGFSGANVLTF; DNA: TGTGCCAGCAGCTTCGGCTTCTCTGGGGCCAACGTCCTGACTTTC
J: TRBJ2-1; D: -; V: TRBV10-3; size: -; CDR3: CAIRGASSSYNEQFF; DNA: TGTGCCATCAGGGGGGCGTCTAGCTCCTACAATGAGCAGTTCTTC
J: TRBJ2-6; D: -; V: TRBV7-2; size: -; CDR3: CASSPPQGISGANVLTF; DNA: TGTGCCAGCAGCCCCCCACAGGGAATCTCTGGGGCCAACGTCCTGACTTTC
J: TRBJ2-1; D: TRBD2; V: TRBV9; size: few; CDR3: CASSVHGTSGINEQFF; DNA: TGTGCCAGCAGCGTCCACGGGACTAGCGGTATCAATGAGCAGTTCTTC
J: TRBJ2-1; D: TRBD2; V: TRBV15; size: few; CDR3: CATSTSGGSYNEQFF; DNA: TGTGCCACCTCTACTAGCGGGGGATCCTACAATGAGCAGTTCTTC
J: TRBJ2-5; D: -; V: TRBV13; size: -; CDR3: CASSADSFQETQYF; DNA: TGTGCCAGCAGCGCGGACTCGTTTCAAGAGACCCAGTACTTC
J: TRBJ2-4; D: -; V: TRBV18; size: -; CDR3: CASSPLDTLAKNIQYF; DNA: TGTGCCAGCTCACCACTGGACACCTTAGCCAAAAACATTCAGTACTTC
J: TRBJ1-1; D: -; V: TRBV2; size: few; CDR3: CASSDRQVAEAFF; DNA: TGTGCCAGCAGTGACAGGCAAGTGGCTGAAGCTTTCTTT
J: TRBJ1-2; D: TRBD1; V: TRBV19; size: many; CDR3: CASSPRTGGLTYGYTF; DNA: TGTGCCAGTAGTCCAAGGACAGGGGGCCTTACCTATGGCTACACCTTC
J: TRBJ2-1; D: -; V: TRBV6-2/TRBV6-3; size: many; CDR3: CASSYGISYNEQFF; DNA: TGTGCCAGCAGTTACGGGATCTCCTACAATGAGCAGTTCTTC
J: TRBJ2-4; D: TRBD1; V: TRBV5-1; size: few; CDR3: CASSLLPDRVKNIQYF; DNA: TGCGCCAGCAGCCTTCTACCGGACAGGGTGAAAAACATTCAGTACTTC
J: TRBJ2-3; D: -; V: TRBV12-3/TRBV12-4; size: many; CDR3: CSCSVGGRTDTQYF; DNA: TGTAGTTGCTCCGTCGGGGGCAGAACAGATACGCAGTATTTT
J: TRBJ2-5; D: TRBD2; V: TRBV27; size: -; CDR3: CASSPGSSGQETQYF; DNA: TGTGCCAGCAGTCCAGGTTCTAGCGGACAAGAGACCCAGTACTTC
J: TRBJ1-2; D: -; V: TRBV5-6; size: few; CDR3: CASSLGDSNGYTF; DNA: TGTGCCAGCAGCTTGGGAGACAGTAATGGCTACACCTTC
J: TRBJ2-3; D: -; V: TRBV14; size: -; CDR3: CASSLLPMGDTQYF; DNA: TGTGCCAGCAGCCTTCTTCCCATGGGGGATACGCAGTATTTT
J: TRBJ2-5; D: TRBD2; V: TRBV6-6; size: few; CDR3: CASSFSGTNQETQYF; DNA: TGTGCCAGCAGTTTCTCCGGGACTAACCAAGAGACCCAGTACTTC
J: TRBJ2-3; D: -; V: TRBV20-1; size: many; CDR3: CSARDWGDTSTDTQYF; DNA: TGCAGTGCTAGAGATTGGGGGGACACTAGCACAGATACGCAGTATTTT
J: TRBJ2-1; D: -; V: TRBV12-3/TRBV12-4; size: many; CDR3: CASSTSTDFPNEQFF; DNA: TGTGCCAGCAGTACCTCGACGGACTTCCCGAATGAGCAGTTCTTC
J: TRBJ2-7; D: -; V: TRBV20-1; size: few; CDR3: CSARYGQNSYEQYF; DNA: TGCAGTGCTAGATACGGGCAGAACTCCTACGAGCAGTACTTC
J: TRBJ2-3; D: -; V: TRBV6-4; size: -; CDR3: CASSEMGGAADTQYF; DNA: TGTGCCAGCAGTGAAATGGGGGGGGCCGCAGATACGCAGTATTTT
J: TRBJ2-7; D: -; V: TRBV2; size: -; CDR3: CATAGREGFYEQYF; DNA: TGTGCCACCGCCGGGAGAGAGGGGTTCTACGAGCAGTACTTC
J: TRBJ1-5; D: TRBD1; V: TRBV27; size: many; CDR3: CASSIQTGAQPQHF; DNA: TGTGCCAGCAGTATCCAGACAGGGGCCCAGCCCCAGCATTTT
J: TRBJ2-1; D: -; V: TRBV7-8; size: many; CDR3: CASSLRGPKTINNEQFF; DNA: TGTGCCAGCAGCTTGAGAGGCCCTAAAACCATTAACAATGAGCAGTTCTTC
J: TRBJ1-4; D: TRBD1; V: TRBV30; size: few; CDR3: CAWSDRGPQKLFF; DNA: TGTGCCTGGAGTGACAGGGGGCCTCAAAAACTGTTTTTT
J: TRBJ2-5; D: -; V: TRBV6-2/TRBV6-3; size: many; CDR3: CASSPPGTQYF; DNA: TGTGCCAGCAGTCCTCCCGGGACCCAGTACTTC
J: TRBJ2-3; D: TRBD2; V: TRBV7-3; size: many; CDR3: CASSSAGGPADTQYF; DNA: TGTGCCAGCAGCTCTGCGGGGGGGCCTGCAGATACGCAGTATTTT
J: TRBJ2-1; D: TRBD2; V: TRBV30; size: -; CDR3: CAWLAGAEYNEQFF; DNA: TGTGCCTGGTTAGCGGGAGCAGAATACAATGAGCAGTTCTTC